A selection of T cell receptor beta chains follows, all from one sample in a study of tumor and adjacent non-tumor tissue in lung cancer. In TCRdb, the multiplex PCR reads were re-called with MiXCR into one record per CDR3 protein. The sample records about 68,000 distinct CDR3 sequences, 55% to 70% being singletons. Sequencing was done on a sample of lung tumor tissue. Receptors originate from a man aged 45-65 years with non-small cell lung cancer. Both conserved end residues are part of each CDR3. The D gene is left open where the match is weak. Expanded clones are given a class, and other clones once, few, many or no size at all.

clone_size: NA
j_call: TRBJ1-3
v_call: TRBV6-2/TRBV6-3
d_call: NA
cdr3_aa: CASSRGSTMYF
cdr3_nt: TGTGCCAGCAGTCGAGGAAGCACCATGTATTTT

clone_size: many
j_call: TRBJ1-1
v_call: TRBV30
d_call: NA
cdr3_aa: CAWSKGLRTEAFF
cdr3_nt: TGTGCCTGGAGTAAGGGGTTGCGCACTGAAGCTTTCTTT

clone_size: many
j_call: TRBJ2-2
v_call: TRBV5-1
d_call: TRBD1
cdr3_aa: CASSSDPGGTGELFF
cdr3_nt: TGCGCCAGCAGCTCGGATCCAGGGGGCACCGGGGAGCTGTTTTTT

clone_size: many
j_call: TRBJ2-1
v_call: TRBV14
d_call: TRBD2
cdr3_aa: CASSQDKSGALSQEHNEQFF
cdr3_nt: TGTGCCAGCAGCCAAGATAAGAGCGGGGCGCTGTCCCAGGAGCACAATGAGCAGTTCTTC

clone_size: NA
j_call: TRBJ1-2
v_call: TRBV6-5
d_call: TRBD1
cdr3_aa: CASSRQGAIGYTF
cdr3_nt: TGTGCCAGTAGTAGACAGGGGGCTATTGGCTATACCTTC

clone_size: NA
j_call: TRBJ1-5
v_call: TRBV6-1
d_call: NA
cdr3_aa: CTSSEDWAGNNQSQHF
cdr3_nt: TGTACCAGCAGTGAAGACTGGGCAGGTAACAATCAGTCCCAGCATTTT

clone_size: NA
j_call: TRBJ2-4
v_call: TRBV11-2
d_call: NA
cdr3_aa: CASGRIGEAQNIQYF
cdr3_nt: TGTGCCAGCGGCCGGATAGGGGAGGCCCAAAACATTCAGTACTTC

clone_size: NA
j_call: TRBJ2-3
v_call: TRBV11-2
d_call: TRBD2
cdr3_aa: CASSFLAGVNTDTRYF
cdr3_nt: TGTGCCAGTTCTTTTCTAGCGGGAGTTAACACAGATACGCGGTATTTT

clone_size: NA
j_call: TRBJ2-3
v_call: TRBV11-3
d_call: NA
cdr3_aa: CACSFGTNGGPTDTQYF
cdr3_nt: TGTGCCTGCAGCTTCGGGACTAATGGGGGGCCCACAGATACGCAGTATTTT

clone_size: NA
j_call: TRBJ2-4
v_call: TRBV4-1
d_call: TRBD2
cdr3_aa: CAGSQDGTSVAKNIQYF
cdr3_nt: TGCGCCGGCAGCCAAGATGGGACTAGCGTAGCCAAAAACATTCAGTACTTC

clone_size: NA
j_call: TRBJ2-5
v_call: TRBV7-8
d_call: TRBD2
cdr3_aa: CANSPLAGGGLETQYF
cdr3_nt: TGTGCCAACAGCCCCTTAGCGGGAGGGGGGCTGGAGACCCAGTACTTC

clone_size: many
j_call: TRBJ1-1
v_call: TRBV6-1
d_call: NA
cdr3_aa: CASGGRLGNTEAFF
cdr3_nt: TGTGCCAGCGGGGGAAGGCTAGGGAACACTGAAGCTTTCTTT

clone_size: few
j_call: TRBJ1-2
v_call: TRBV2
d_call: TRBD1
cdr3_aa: CASRETGVGGYTF
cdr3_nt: TGTGCCAGCAGAGAGACAGGGGTTGGCGGCTACACCTTC

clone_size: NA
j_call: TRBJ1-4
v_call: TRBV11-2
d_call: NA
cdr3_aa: CASSQAVWKQRLNEKLFF
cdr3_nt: TGTGCCAGCAGCCAAGCCGTTTGGAAACAGAGACTTAATGAAAAACTGTTTTTT

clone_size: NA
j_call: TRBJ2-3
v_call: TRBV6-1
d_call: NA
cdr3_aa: CASNEGDTQYF
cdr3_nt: TGTGCCAGCAATGAAGGGGATACGCAGTATTTT

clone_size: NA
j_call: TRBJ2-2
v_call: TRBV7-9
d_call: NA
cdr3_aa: CVSSSFRGENTGELFF
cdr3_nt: TGTGTCAGCAGCTCCTTCAGGGGAGAGAACACCGGGGAGCTGTTTTTT

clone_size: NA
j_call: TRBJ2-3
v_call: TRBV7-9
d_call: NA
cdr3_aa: CARSLADTQYF
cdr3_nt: TGTGCCAGAAGCTTAGCAGATACGCAGTATTTT

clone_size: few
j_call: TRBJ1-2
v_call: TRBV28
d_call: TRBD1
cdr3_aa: CALQGTNYGYTF
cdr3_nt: TGTGCCTTACAGGGGACAAACTATGGCTACACCTTC

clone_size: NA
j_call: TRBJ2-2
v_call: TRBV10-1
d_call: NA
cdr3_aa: CASAKGFNTVESFF
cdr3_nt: TGCGCCAGCGCAAAGGGCTTTAACACCGTGGAGTCGTTTTTT

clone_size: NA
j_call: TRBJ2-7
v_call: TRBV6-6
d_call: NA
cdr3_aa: CASRVQEGYKQYF
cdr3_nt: TGTGCCAGCAGAGTACAGGAGGGCTACAAGCAGTACTTC

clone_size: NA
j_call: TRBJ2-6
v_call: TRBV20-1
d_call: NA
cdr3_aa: CSASRASVRGANVLAF
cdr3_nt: TGCAGTGCTAGCCGGGCTAGTGTCCGGGGGGCCAACGTCCTGGCTTTC

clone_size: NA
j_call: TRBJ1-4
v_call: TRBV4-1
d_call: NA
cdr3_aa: CANTDLSGREKLFF
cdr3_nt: TGCGCCAACACCGACTTGTCCGGGCGTGAAAAACTGTTTTTT

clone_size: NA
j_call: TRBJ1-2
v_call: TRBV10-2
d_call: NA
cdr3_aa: CASNDEGSNGYTF
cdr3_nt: TGCGCCAGTAATGATGAGGGAAGTAATGGCTACACCTTC

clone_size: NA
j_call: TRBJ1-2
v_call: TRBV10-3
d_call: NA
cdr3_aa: CDISTGTAGGYTF
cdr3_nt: TGTGACATCAGCACAGGGACTGCTGGTGGCTACACCTTC

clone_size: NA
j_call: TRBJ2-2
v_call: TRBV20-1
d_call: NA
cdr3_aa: CSARAGAGTVELFF
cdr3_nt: TGCAGTGCTAGAGCAGGAGCGGGCACCGTGGAGCTGTTTTTT

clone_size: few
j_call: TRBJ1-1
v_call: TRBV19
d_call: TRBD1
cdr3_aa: CASSRDRRENTEAFF
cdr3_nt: TGTGCCAGTAGTAGGGACAGGCGGGAGAACACTGAAGCTTTCTTT

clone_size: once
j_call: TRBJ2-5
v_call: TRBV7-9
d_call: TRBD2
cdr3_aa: CASSSTRTSGGLVQETQYF
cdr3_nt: TGTGCTAGCAGCAGTACCCGGACTAGCGGGGGGCTGGTACAAGAGACCCAGTACTTC

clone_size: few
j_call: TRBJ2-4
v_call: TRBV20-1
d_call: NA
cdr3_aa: CSATFLENIQYF
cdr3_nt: TGCAGTGCTACCTTTCTGGAAAACATTCAGTATTTC

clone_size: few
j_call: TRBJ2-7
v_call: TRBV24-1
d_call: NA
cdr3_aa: CATSDPDAALFEQYF
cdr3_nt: TGTGCCACCAGTGATCCGGACGCAGCTCTTTTCGAGCAGTACTTC

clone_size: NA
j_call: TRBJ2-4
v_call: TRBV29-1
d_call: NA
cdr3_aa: CSAEGSGTLRNIQYF
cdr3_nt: TGCAGCGCTGAAGGATCCGGGACCCTCAGGAACATTCAGTACTTC